This T cell receptor (beta chain) comes out of a study of shared clonotypes between healthy human individuals. Study-level background: Donors were a couple of women and a few men aged 18 to 49.

Germline V gene lookup returns CDR1 ENHRY and CDR2 SYGVKD. This CDR3 contains 18 residues. With 0 bases clipped from V and 5 bases from J, the junction kept 15 bases outside the gene matches. CD8 cells classed as naive were CD45RO-negative and positively selected for CCR7, excluding terminally differentiated effector memory CD45RA+ cells. Healthy adults negative for HIV, lacking recent acute infections or vaccinations, served as donors. Template for every sorted-subset replicate PCR totaled approximately 0.2 ug DNA, roughly 30,000 T cell genomes. Data came from immunoSEQ multiplex PCR; TCRdb stores just in-frame clones and leaves some out. Of about 590,000 clones listed, about 95% are singletons.

The receptor was isolated from a woman aged 25-40 years in good health. Sequenced input: naive CD8+ T cells sorted from blood. The chain joins TRBV10-3 to TRBJ1-1; 7 bases are shared with TRBD1. The DNA for the CDR3 is TGTGCCATCAGTGAGTCTATCCGGGACAGATGGAATGGGACTGAAGCTTTCTTT. Protein sequence: CAISESIRDRWNGTEAFF.